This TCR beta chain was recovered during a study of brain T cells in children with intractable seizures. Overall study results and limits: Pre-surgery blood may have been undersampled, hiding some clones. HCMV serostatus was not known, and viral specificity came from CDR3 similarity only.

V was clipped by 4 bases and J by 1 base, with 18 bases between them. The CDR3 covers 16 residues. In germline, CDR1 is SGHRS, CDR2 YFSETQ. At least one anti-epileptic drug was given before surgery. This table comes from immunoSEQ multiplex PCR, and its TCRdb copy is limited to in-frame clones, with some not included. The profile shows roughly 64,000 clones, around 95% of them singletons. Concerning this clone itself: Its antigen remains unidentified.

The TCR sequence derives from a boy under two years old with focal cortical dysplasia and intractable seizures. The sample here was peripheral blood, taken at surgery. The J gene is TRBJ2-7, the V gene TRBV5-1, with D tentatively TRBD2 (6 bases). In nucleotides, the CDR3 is TGCGCCAGCAGCCTCCTTGGGGGGAGTGGGTCCTACGAGCAGTACTTC. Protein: CASSLLGGSGSYEQYF.